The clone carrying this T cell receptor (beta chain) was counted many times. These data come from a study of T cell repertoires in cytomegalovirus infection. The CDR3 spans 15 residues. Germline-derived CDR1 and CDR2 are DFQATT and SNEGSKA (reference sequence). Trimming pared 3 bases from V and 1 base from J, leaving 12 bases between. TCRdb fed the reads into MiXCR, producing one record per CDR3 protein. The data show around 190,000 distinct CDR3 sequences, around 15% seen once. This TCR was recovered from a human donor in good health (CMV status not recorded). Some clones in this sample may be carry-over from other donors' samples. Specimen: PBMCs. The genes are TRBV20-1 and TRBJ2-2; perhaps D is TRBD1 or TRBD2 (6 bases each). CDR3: CSARGGQRNTGELFF. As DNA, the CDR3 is TGCAGTGCTAGGGGAGGACAGAGGAACACCGGGGAGCTGTTTTTT.